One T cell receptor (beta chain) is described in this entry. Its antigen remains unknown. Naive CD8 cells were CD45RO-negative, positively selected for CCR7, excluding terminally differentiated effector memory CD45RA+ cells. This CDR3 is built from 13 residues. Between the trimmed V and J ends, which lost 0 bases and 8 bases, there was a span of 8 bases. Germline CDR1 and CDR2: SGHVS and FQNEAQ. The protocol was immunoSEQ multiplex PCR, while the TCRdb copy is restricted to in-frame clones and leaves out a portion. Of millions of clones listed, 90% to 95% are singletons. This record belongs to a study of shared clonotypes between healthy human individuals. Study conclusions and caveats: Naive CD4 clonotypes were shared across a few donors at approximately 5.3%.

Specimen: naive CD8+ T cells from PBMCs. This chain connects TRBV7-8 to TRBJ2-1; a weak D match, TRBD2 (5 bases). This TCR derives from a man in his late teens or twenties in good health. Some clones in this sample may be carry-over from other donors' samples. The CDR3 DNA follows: TGTGCCAGCAGCTTAGCGCTAGCAGATGAGCAGTTCTTC. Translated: CASSLALADEQFF. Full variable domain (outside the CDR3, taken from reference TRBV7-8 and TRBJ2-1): GAGVSQSPRYKVAKRGQDVALRCDPISGHVSLFWYQQALGQGPEFLTYFQNEAQLDKSGLPSDRFFAERPEGSVSTLKIQRTQQEDSAVYLCASSLALADEQFFGPGTRLTVL.